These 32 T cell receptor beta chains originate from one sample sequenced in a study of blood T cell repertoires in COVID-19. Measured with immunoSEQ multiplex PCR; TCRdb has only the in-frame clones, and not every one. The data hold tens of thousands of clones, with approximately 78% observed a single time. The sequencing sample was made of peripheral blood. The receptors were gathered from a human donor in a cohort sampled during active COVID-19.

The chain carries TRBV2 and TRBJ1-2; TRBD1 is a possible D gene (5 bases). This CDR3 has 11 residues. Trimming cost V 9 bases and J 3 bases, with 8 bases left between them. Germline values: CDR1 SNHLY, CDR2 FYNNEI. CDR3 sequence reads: CARTAYYGYTF. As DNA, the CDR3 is TGTGCCAGGACAGCATACTATGGCTACACCTTC. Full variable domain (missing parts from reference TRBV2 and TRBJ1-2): EPEVTQTPSHQVTQMGQEVILRCVPISNHLYFYWYRQILGQKVEFLVSFYNNEISEKSEIFDDQFSVERPDGSNFTLKIRSTKLEDSAMYFCARTAYYGYTFGSGTRLTVV.

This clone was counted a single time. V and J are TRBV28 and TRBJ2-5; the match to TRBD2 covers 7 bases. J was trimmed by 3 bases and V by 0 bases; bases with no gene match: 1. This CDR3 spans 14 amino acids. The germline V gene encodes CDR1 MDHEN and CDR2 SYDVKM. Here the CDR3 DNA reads TGTGCCAGCAGTTTATGGGGGGGGGAAGAGACCCAGTACTTC. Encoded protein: CASSLWGGEETQYF.

The CDR3 region is CASSPADRAGYTF. The CDR3 region has the DNA TGTGCCAGCAGCCCAGCGGACAGGGCGGGCTACACCTTC. The chain joins TRBV3-1 (or the pseudogene TRBV3-2) to TRBJ1-2; 8 bases are a match to TRBD1. The CDR3 loop spans 13 amino acids. V shed 4 bases and J 8 bases; nucleotides not matched to a gene: 6. The germline V gene encodes CDR1 LGHDT and CDR2 YNNKEL (reference sequence).

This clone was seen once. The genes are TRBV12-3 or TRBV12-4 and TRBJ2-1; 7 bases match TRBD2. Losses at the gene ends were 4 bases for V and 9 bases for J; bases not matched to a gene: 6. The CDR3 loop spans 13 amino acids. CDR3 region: CASSYQGTTEQFF. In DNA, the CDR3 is TGTGCCAGCAGTTACCAAGGGACTACTGAGCAGTTCTTC.

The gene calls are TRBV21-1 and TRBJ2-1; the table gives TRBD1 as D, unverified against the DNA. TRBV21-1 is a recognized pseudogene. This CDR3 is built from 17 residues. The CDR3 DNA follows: TGTGCCAGCAGCAAACTACTAGGACAGGGGGCAATCAATGAGCAGTTCTTC. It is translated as CASSKLLGQGAINEQFF.

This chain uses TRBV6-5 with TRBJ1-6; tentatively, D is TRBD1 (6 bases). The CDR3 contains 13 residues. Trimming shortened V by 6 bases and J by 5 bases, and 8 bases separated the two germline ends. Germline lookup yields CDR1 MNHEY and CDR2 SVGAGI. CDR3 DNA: TGTGCCAGCAGAGGGGGAAATAATTCACCCCTCCACTTT. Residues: CASRGGNNSPLHF.

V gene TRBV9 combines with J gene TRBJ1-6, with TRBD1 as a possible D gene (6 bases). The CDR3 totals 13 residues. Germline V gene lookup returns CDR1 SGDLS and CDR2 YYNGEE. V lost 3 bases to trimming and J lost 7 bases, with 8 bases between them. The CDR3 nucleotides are TGTGCCAGCAGCGGAACAGGGAATTCACCCCTCCACTTT. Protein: CASSGTGNSPLHF.

The CDR3 sequence is CASSNRDRGCTGELFF. CDR3 DNA: TGTGCCAGCAGCAACCGGGACAGGGGGTGCACCGGGGAGCTGTTTTTT. This rearrangement joins TRBV21-1 to TRBJ2-2; the listed D gene, TRBD1, was not tested against the DNA. TRBV21-1 is labeled a pseudogene. CDR3 length: 16 residues.

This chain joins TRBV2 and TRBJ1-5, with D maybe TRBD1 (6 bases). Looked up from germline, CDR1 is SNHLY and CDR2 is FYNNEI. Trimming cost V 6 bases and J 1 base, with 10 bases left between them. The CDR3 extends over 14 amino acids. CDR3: CASRGHTSNQPQHF. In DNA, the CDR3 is TGTGCCAGCAGGGGACATACGAGCAATCAGCCCCAGCATTTT.

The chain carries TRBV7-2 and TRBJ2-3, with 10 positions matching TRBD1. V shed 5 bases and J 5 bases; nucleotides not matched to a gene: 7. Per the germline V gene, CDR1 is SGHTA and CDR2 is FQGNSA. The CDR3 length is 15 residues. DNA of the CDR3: TGTGCCAGCAGCAGCCTGGGACAGGGGATAGATACGCAGTATTTT. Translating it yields CASSSLGQGIDTQYF.

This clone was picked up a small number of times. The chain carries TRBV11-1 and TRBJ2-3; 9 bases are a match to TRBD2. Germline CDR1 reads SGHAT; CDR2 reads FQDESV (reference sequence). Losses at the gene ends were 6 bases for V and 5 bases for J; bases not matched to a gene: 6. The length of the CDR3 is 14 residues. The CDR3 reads CASSFGLAIDTQYF. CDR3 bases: TGTGCCAGCAGTTTCGGACTAGCGATAGATACGCAGTATTTT.

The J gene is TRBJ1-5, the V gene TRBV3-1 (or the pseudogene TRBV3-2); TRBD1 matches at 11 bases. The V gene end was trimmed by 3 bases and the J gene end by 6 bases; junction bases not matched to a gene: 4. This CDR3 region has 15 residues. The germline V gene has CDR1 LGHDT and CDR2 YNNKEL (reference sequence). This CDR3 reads CASSHGTGGGQPQHF. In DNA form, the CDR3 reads TGTGCCAGCAGCCACGGGACAGGGGGGGGTCAGCCCCAGCATTTT.

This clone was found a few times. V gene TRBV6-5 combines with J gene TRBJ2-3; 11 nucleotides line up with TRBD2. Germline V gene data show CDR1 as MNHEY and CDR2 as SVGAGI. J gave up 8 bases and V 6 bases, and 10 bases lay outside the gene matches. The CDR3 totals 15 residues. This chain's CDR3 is CASRSLSGGGGTQYF. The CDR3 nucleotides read TGTGCCAGCAGAAGCCTTAGCGGGGGGGGTGGTACGCAGTATTTT.

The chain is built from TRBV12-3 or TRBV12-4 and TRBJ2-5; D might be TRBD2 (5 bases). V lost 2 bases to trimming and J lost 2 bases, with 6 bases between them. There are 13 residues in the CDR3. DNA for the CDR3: TGTGCCAGCAGTTTATGGGAGCAAGAGACCCAGTACTTC. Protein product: CASSLWEQETQYF.

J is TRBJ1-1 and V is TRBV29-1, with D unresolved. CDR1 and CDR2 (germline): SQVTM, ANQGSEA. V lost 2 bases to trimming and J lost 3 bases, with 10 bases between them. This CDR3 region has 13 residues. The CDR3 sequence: CSVETQTDTEAFF. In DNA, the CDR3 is TGCAGCGTTGAAACACAGACGGACACTGAAGCTTTCTTT.

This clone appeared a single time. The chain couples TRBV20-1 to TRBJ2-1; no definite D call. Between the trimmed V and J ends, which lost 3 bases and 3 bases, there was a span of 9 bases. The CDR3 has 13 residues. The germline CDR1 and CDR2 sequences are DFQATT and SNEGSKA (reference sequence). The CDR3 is CSASPEIYNEQFF. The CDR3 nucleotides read TGCAGTGCTAGTCCGGAGATCTACAATGAGCAGTTCTTC.

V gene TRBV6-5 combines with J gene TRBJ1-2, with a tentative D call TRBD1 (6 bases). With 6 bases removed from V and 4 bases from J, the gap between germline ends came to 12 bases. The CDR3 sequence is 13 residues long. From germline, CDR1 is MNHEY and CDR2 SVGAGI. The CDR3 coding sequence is TGTGCCAGCAGAACCTCAGGGGTCTATGGCTACACCTTC. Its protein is CASRTSGVYGYTF.

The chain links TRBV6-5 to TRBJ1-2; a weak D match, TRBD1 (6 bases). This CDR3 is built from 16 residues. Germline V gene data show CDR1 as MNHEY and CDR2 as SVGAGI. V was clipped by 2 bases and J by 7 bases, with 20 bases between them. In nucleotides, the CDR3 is TGTGCCAGCAGTTACATCAGACAGGCGCAGGATCCTGGCTACACCTTC. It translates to CASSYIRQAQDPGYTF.

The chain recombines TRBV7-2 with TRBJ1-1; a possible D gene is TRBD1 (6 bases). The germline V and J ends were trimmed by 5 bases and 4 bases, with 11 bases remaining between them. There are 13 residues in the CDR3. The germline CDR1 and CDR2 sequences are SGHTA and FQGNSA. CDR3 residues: CASSLGGGTEAFF. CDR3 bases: TGTGCCAGCAGCCTAGGGGGGGGCACTGAAGCTTTCTTT.

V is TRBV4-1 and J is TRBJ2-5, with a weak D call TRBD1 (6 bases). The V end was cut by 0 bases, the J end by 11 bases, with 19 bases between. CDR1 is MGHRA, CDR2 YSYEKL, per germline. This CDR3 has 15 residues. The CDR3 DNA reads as TGCGCCAGCAGCCAAGATGGGCAGGGGCTCAGGAGGCAGTACTTC. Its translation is CASSQDGQGLRRQYF.

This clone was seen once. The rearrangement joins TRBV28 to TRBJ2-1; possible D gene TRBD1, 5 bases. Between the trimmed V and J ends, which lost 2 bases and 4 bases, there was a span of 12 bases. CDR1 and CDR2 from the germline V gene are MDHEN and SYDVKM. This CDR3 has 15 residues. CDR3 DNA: TGTGCCAGCAGTTTACAGGGCCTGGGGTACAATGAGCAGTTCTTC. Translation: CASSLQGLGYNEQFF. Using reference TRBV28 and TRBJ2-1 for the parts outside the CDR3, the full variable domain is DVKVTQSSRYLVKRTGEKVFLECVQDMDHENMFWYRQDPGLGLRLIYFSYDVKMKEKGDIPEGYSVSREKKERFSLILESASTNQTSMYLCASSLQGLGYNEQFFGPGTRLTVL.

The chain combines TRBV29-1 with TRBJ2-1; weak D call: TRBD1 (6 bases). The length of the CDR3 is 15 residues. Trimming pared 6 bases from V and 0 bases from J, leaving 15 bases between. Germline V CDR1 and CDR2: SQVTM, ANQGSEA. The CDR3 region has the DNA TGCAGCGTGGACCGACAGGCCGGCTCCTACAATGAGCAGTTCTTC. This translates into CSVDRQAGSYNEQFF.

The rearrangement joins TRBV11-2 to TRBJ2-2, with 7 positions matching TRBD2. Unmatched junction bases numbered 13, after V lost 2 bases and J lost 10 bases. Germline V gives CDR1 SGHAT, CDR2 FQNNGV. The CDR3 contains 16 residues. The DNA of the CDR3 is TGTGCCAGCAGCTTAAGGGCCCGGGGGGTTGGTGTGGAGCTGTTTTTT. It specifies CASSLRARGVGVELFF.

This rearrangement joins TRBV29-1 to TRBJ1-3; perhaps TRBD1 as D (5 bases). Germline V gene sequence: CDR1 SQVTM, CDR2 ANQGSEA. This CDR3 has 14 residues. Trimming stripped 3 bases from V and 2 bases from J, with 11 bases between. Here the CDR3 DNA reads TGCAGCGTTGATTGGAGGGGAACTGGAAACACCATATATTTT. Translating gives CSVDWRGTGNTIYF.

CDR3 sequence (DNA): TGTGCCAGCAGCCCGGGTCTGCCCCACAATGAGCAGTTCTTC. Translation gives CASSPGLPHNEQFF. This rearrangement joins TRBV7-9 to TRBJ2-1; D gene ambiguous. The CDR3 length is 14 residues. V was pared by 5 bases and J by 5 bases, with 13 bases between. The germline V gene has CDR1 SEHNR and CDR2 FQNEAQ (reference sequence).

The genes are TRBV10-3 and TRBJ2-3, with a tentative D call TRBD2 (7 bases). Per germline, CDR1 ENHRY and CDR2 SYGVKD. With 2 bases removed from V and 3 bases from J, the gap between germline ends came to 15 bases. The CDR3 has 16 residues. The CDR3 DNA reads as TGTGCCATCAGTGAGAGGGGGAGGGAGGGGACAGATACGCAGTATTTT. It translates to CAISERGREGTDTQYF.

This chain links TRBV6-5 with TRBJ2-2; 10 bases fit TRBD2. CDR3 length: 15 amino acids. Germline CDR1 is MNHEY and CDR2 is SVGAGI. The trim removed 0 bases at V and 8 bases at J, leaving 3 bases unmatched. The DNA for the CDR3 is TGTGCCAGCAGTTACTCGGCTAGCGGGGGTGGGGAGCTGTTTTTT. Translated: CASSYSASGGGELFF.

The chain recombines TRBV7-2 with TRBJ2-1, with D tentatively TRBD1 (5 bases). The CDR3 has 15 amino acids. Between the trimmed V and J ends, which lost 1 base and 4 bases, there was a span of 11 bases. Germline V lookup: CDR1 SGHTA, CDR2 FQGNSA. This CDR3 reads CASSLDRQSYNEQFF. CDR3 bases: TGTGCCAGCAGCTTAGACCGACAGAGTTACAATGAGCAGTTCTTC.

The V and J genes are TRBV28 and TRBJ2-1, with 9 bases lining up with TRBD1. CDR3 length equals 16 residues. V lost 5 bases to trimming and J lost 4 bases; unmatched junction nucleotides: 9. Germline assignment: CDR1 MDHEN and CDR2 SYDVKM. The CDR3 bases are TGTGCCAGCAGTGCACATCCGGGACAGGGATACAATGAGCAGTTCTTC. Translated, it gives CASSAHPGQGYNEQFF.

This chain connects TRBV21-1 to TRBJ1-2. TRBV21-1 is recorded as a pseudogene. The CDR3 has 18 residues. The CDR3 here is CASSKDNVFGALSYGYTF. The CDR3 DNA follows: TGTGCCAGCAGCAAAGATAACGTTTTTGGAGCCCTATCTTATGGCTACACCTTC.

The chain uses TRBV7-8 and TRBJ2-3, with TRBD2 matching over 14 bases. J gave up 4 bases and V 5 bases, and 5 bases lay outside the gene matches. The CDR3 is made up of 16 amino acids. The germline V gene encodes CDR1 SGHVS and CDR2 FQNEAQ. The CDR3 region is CASSHGLAGGADTQYF. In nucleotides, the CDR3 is TGTGCCAGCAGCCACGGACTAGCGGGGGGAGCAGATACGCAGTATTTT.

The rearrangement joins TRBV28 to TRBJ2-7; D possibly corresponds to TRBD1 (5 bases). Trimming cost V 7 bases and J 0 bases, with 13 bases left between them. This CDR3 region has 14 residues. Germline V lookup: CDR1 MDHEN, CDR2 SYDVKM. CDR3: CASKGHNPSYEQYF. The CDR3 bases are TGTGCCAGCAAAGGACACAATCCCTCCTACGAGCAGTACTTC.